This TCR beta chain appears in the sequencing data of a study of CD8 T cells in Susac syndrome. Trimming stripped 4 bases from V and 8 bases from J, with 8 bases between. The CDR3 has 11 residues. RNA, at 0.5 to 1 ug, was reverse transcribed with random hexamers. TCRdb processed the immunoSEQ multiplex PCR reads anew with MiXCR; each CDR3 protein has one entry. The sample shows hundreds of thousands of distinct CDR3 sequences, about 96% of them seen only once. Sequenced material: CD4+ T cells from PBMCs. The TCR sequence derives from a human donor with Susac syndrome. The rearrangement links TRBV12-3 or TRBV12-4 to TRBJ1-1; possible D gene TRBD1, 5 bases. CDR3 sequence (DNA): TGTGCCAGCAGTTCCAGGGAAGAAGCTTTCTTT. Protein sequence: CASSSREEAFF.